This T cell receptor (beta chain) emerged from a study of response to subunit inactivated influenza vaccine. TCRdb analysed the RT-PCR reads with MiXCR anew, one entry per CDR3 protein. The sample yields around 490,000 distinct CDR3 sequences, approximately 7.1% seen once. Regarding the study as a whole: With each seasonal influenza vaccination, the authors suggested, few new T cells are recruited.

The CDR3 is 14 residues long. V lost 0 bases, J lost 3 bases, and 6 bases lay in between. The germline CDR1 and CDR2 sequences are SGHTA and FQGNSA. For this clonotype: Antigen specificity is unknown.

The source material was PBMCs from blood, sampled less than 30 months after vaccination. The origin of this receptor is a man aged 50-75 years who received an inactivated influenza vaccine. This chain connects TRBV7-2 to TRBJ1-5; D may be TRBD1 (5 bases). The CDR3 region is CASSLADINQPQHF. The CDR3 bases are TGTGCCAGCAGCTTAGCGGACATCAATCAGCCCCAGCATTTT.